A single sample gave rise to the 27 T cell receptor beta chains below, sequenced in a study of cytomegalovirus exposure and HLA in healthy donors. Primers included in the PCR were 60 Vbeta and 13 Jbeta primers. The table came from immunoSEQ multiplex PCR; TCRdb's copy has only in-frame clones and leaves some out. The data show more than 100,000 clones, around 9% seen once. Material: PBMCs. The receptors here all came from a woman aged 40 to 50 in good health and CMV-seropositive.

In DNA, the CDR3 is TGTGCCAGCAGCCCGGGACTAGCGGAATACAATGAGCAGTTCTTC. Protein product: CASSPGLAEYNEQFF. J is TRBJ2-1 and V is TRBV6-5; 11 bases agree with TRBD2. The junction had 5 bases not matched to a gene; V was cut back by 6 bases and J by 4 bases. The CDR3 is 15 residues long. From germline, CDR1 is MNHEY and CDR2 SVGAGI.

The rearrangement links TRBV5-1 to TRBJ2-3, with 8 bases lining up with TRBD2. This CDR3 is built from 16 residues. The V gene end was trimmed by 4 bases and the J gene end by 5 bases; junction bases not matched to a gene: 12. Germline CDR1 and CDR2: SGHRS and YFSETQ. CDR3 sequence (DNA): TGCGCCAGCAGCAAGGATAGCGGGGTTAACTTAGATACGCAGTATTTT. Its protein product is CASSKDSGVNLDTQYF.

The chain joins TRBV2 to TRBJ1-2, with D unclear. The V end lost 7 bases, the J end lost 2 bases, and 14 bases lay between the germline ends. The CDR3 consists of 14 residues. Per germline, CDR1 SNHLY and CDR2 FYNNEI. CDR3 coding DNA: TGTGCCAGCAACCTAGACGAGAAGAACTATGGCTACACCTTC. As protein: CASNLDEKNYGYTF.

The gene calls are TRBV4-1 and TRBJ1-2; tentatively, D is TRBD1 (5 bases). V was pared by 1 base and J by 3 bases, with 15 bases between. Germline V gene sequence: CDR1 MGHRA, CDR2 YSYEKL. CDR3 length: 16 amino acids. The CDR3 sequence: CASSQGSGSVYYGYTF. The CDR3 DNA sequence: TGCGCCAGCAGCCAAGGGTCAGGGTCGGTTTACTATGGCTACACCTTC.

V is TRBV7-2 and J is TRBJ1-2, with D possibly matching TRBD1 (6 bases). Germline CDR1 and CDR2: SGHTA and FQGNSA. This CDR3 has 14 residues. Trimming pared 1 base from V and 5 bases from J, leaving 11 bases between. The CDR3 region has the DNA TGTGCCAGCAGCTTAGACGGGGGGCGGTATGGCTACACCTTC. As protein: CASSLDGGRYGYTF.

The rearrangement uses TRBV2 and TRBJ1-4; D may be TRBD1 (6 bases). CDR1 is SNHLY and CDR2 is FYNNEI in the germline V gene. The CDR3 runs 12 residues. The V gene lost 7 bases and the J gene lost 6 bases, with 9 bases spanning the gap. CDR3 protein: CASKQGDEKLFF. The CDR3 DNA reads as TGTGCCAGCAAACAGGGAGATGAAAAACTGTTTTTT.

The chain carries TRBV5-6 and TRBJ1-4; D is ambiguous. Germline-derived CDR1 and CDR2 are SGHDT and YYEEEE. V shed 3 bases and J shed 5 bases, with 11 bases lying between them. The CDR3 loop spans 14 amino acids. In DNA, the CDR3 is TGTGCCAGCAGCTACCCGCACTCAAATGAAAAACTGTTTTTT. This sequence encodes CASSYPHSNEKLFF. Full variable domain (rest looked up from reference TRBV5-6 and TRBJ1-4): DAGVTQSPTHLIKTRGQQVTLRCSPKSGHDTVSWYQQALGQGPQFIFQYYEEEERQRGNFPDRFSGHQFPNYSSELNVNALLLGDSALYLCASSYPHSNEKLFFGSGTQLSVL.

The J gene is TRBJ2-7, the V gene TRBV7-2; no reliable D call. V shed 5 bases and J shed 6 bases, with 14 bases lying between them. The CDR3 is 13 amino acids. Germline V gene sequence: CDR1 SGHTA, CDR2 FQGNSA. CDR3 bases: TGTGCCAGCAGCCCCAGTGGCGGTAGCGAGCAGTACTTC. Translation gives CASSPSGGSEQYF.

This clone was found a few times. The chain employs TRBV6-5 and TRBJ1-1; 7 nucleotides agree with TRBD1. The trim removed 6 bases at V and 6 bases at J, leaving 10 bases unmatched. The V gene's germline CDR1 is MNHEY and CDR2 SVGAGI. CDR3 size: 14 residues. The CDR3 nucleotides read TGTGCCAGCAGGGCCACCGACAGGGTGGCTGAAGCTTTCTTT. Amino acids: CASRATDRVAEAFF.

The chain couples TRBV10-1 to TRBJ2-2; 8 bases map to TRBD1. Germline V gene data show CDR1 as WNHNN and CDR2 as SYGVQD (reference sequence). The CDR3 is 17 residues long. Trimming took 7 bases from V and 3 from J; bases not matched to a gene: 13. The CDR3 loop reads CASNGLVRGQDTGELFF. CDR3 DNA sequence: TGCGCCAGCAACGGACTCGTCAGGGGGCAGGACACCGGGGAGCTGTTTTTT.

This clone was seen more than once but under ten times. The gene calls are TRBV7-9 and TRBJ2-6, with 8 bases that match TRBD2. V shed 5 bases and J 0 bases; nucleotides not matched to a gene: 6. The CDR3 has 17 residues. CDR1 and CDR2 from the germline V gene are SEHNR and FQNEAQ (reference sequence). The CDR3 nucleotides read TGTGCCAGCAGCCTGGCCGGGGGGGTCTCTGGGGCCAACGTCCTGACTTTC. Protein: CASSLAGGVSGANVLTF.

This clone occurred a few times. The chain uses TRBV2 and TRBJ2-7; 9 bases align to TRBD2. This CDR3 has 15 residues. V lost 6 bases, J lost 1 base, and 7 bases stayed unmatched. Germline-derived CDR1 and CDR2 are SNHLY and FYNNEI. In DNA form, the CDR3 reads TGTGCCAGCAGACCTTTAGCGGGGGTGTCCTACGAGCAGTACTTC. This gives the protein CASRPLAGVSYEQYF.

This clone was picked up a small number of times. The chain carries TRBV5-1 and TRBJ2-1; 7 nucleotides match TRBD2. The CDR3 is 14 residues long. Germline-derived CDR1 and CDR2 are SGHRS and YFSETQ. J was trimmed by 7 bases and V by 8 bases; bases with no gene match: 12. This CDR3 is CASSPGGGSNEQFF. CDR3 bases: TGCGCCAGTTCGCCCGGCGGGGGTTCGAATGAGCAGTTCTTC.

The chain uses TRBV11-2 and TRBJ2-7; D ambiguous. The CDR3 loop spans 13 amino acids. CDR1 is SGHAT and CDR2 is FQNNGV in the germline V gene. Deletions cut 4 bases from V and 5 bases from J, with 12 bases between. The CDR3 sequence: CASSSPLTHEQYF. The CDR3 DNA follows: TGTGCCAGCAGCTCCCCCCTGACTCACGAGCAGTACTTC.

This clone was detected a few times. This sequence joins TRBV29-1 and TRBJ2-6; 11 bases are a match to TRBD1. The CDR3 is 15 amino acids. V shed 6 bases and J 4 bases; nucleotides not matched to a gene: 5. CDR1 and CDR2 (germline): SQVTM, ANQGSEA. The CDR3 protein is CSVGQGAPGANVLTF. CDR3 nucleotides: TGCAGCGTAGGACAGGGGGCGCCAGGGGCCAACGTCCTGACTTTC.

A few counts support this clone. V is TRBV6-1 and J is TRBJ1-1; TRBD1 aligns across 11 bases. Germline loops: CDR1 MNHNS, CDR2 SASEGT. This CDR3 has 13 residues. With 8 bases clipped from V and 4 bases from J, the junction kept 3 bases outside the gene matches. The CDR3 coding sequence is TGTGCCAGCGGGGACAGGGGGGTCACTGAAGCTTTCTTT. This encodes CASGDRGVTEAFF.

The V gene is TRBV5-1, the J gene TRBJ2-7; D is possibly TRBD2 (7 bases). The CDR3 contains 15 residues. V dropped 6 bases and J dropped 6 bases, with 22 bases sitting between them. Per germline, CDR1 SGHRS and CDR2 YFSETQ. This CDR3 is CASTPVRGAGAEQYF. The CDR3 DNA reads TGCGCCAGCACACCAGTCCGGGGGGCGGGGGCCGAGCAGTACTTC.

This clone was detected a few times. This chain joins TRBV5-1 and TRBJ2-3; 9 positions match TRBD2. The CDR3 totals 12 residues. The germline V gene encodes CDR1 SGHRS and CDR2 YFSETQ. Trimming at V came to 5 bases and at J to 14 bases, leaving 9 bases not matched to a gene. In DNA, the CDR3 is TGCGCCAGCAGATTGCTAGCGGGGAGTTGGTATTTT. Its translation is CASRLLAGSWYF.

This chain links TRBV21-1 with TRBJ2-1; the D call in the table, TRBD2, was not verified against the DNA. TRBV21-1 is a recognized pseudogene. The CDR3 totals 17 residues. The CDR3 region is CASSKASLAGADNEQFF. The CDR3 nucleotides read TGTGCCAGCAGCAAAGCGAGCCTAGCGGGGGCGGACAATGAGCAGTTCTTC.

This chain connects TRBV5-1 to TRBJ2-3, with 14 bases that match TRBD2. Germline-derived CDR1 and CDR2 are SGHRS and YFSETQ. Losses at the gene ends were 0 bases for V and 4 bases for J; bases not matched to a gene: 1. The CDR3 loop spans 16 amino acids. DNA of the CDR3: TGCGCCAGCAGCTTGGAGACTAGCGGGGGGGCAGATACGCAGTATTTT. The encoded protein is CASSLETSGGADTQYF.

The genes are TRBV7-6 and TRBJ1-2, with D tentatively TRBD1 (5 bases). Germline V gene lookup returns CDR1 SGHVS and CDR2 FNYEAQ. The V gene lost 5 bases and the J gene lost 4 bases, with 17 bases spanning the gap. The length of the CDR3 is 15 residues. This chain's CDR3 is CASSPKLAGGYGYTF. The DNA for the CDR3 is TGTGCCAGCAGCCCCAAACTCGCGGGGGGCTATGGCTACACCTTC.

V usage is TRBV5-1 and J usage is TRBJ1-1, with TRBD1 matching 10 bases. The CDR3 is 13 amino acids. V lost 3 bases and J lost 4; bases outside the gene matches: 0. Germline lookup yields CDR1 SGHRS and CDR2 YFSETQ. This chain's CDR3 is CASSWTGGTEAFF. In DNA, the CDR3 is TGCGCCAGCAGCTGGACAGGGGGCACTGAAGCTTTCTTT.

This clone was detected only a few times. The V and J genes are TRBV7-6 and TRBJ2-2, with 8 bases aligning to TRBD2. Trimming at V came to 5 bases and at J to 7 bases, leaving 3 bases not matched to a gene. CDR3 length equals 13 residues. Germline V CDR1 and CDR2: SGHVS, FNYEAQ. CDR3 sequence: CASSAREGGELFF. DNA for the CDR3: TGTGCCAGCAGCGCCCGGGAGGGCGGGGAGCTGTTTTTT.

This clone was seen a handful of times. This chain connects TRBV5-1 to TRBJ2-2; the match to TRBD1 covers 7 bases. V gave up 3 bases and J gave up 2 bases; unmatched junction bases: 13. The CDR3 loop spans 18 amino acids. Germline lookup yields CDR1 SGHRS and CDR2 YFSETQ. The CDR3 loop is CASSSLTGTALNTGELFF. The CDR3 nucleotides read TGCGCCAGCAGCTCCTTAACCGGGACAGCCCTTAACACCGGGGAGCTGTTTTTT. Complete variable domain (other parts from reference TRBV5-1 and TRBJ2-2): KAGVTQTPRYLIKTRGQQVTLSCSPISGHRSVSWYQQTPGQGLQFLFEYFSETQRNKGNFPGRFSGRQFSNSRSEMNVSTLELGDSALYLCASSSLTGTALNTGELFFGEGSRLTVL.

There are a few counts of this clone. The V call is TRBV11-3, the J call TRBJ1-2; 9 bases are shared with TRBD1. With V trimmed by 5 bases and J by 6 bases, 4 bases remained unmatched. The CDR3 spans 13 residues. Germline V CDR1 and CDR2: SGHNT, YENEEA. Here the CDR3 reads CASSPTGGDGYTF. DNA for the CDR3: TGTGCCAGCAGCCCTACAGGGGGCGATGGCTACACCTTC.

V is TRBV7-6 and J is TRBJ1-3; D not certain. Trimming took off 4 bases at V and 0 bases at J, with 10 bases between the two ends. This CDR3 is built from 15 residues. Germline V CDR1 and CDR2: SGHVS, FNYEAQ. The CDR3 nucleotides read TGTGCCAGCAGCTCCTCCGGGATCTCTGGAAACACCATATATTTT. Protein sequence: CASSSSGISGNTIYF. The whole variable domain, remainder taken from reference TRBV7-6 and TRBJ1-3, is GAGVSQSPRYKVTKRGQDVALRCDPISGHVSLYWYRQALGQGPEFLTYFNYEAQQDKSGLPNDRFSAERPEGSISTLTIQRTEQRDSAMYRCASSSSGISGNTIYFGEGSWLTVV.

The chain carries TRBV5-1 and TRBJ2-1, with 13 positions matching TRBD2. The CDR3 is made up of 17 amino acids. The V segment lost 4 bases and the J segment 9 bases; nucleotides outside the gene matches: 13. CDR1 SGHRS and CDR2 YFSETQ come from the germline V gene. The CDR3 here is CASSPGLAGLSNGEQFF. DNA for the CDR3: TGCGCCAGCAGCCCGGGACTAGCGGGGCTCTCAAACGGTGAGCAGTTCTTC.